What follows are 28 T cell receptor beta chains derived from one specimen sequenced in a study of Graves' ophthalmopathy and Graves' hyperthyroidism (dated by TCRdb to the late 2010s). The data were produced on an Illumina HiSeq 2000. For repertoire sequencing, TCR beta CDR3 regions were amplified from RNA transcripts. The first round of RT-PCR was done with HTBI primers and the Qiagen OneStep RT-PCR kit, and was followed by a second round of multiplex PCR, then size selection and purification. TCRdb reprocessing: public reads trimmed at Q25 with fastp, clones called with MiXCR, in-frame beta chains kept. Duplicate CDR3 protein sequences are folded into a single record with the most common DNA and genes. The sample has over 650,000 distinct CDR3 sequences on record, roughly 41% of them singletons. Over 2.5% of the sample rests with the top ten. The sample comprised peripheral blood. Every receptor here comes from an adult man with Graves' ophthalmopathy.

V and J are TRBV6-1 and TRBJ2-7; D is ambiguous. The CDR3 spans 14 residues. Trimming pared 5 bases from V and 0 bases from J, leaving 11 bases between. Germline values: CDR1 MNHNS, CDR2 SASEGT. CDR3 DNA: TGTGCCAGCAGTTCGATGCTAAGCTCCTACGAGCAGTACTTC. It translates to CASSSMLSSYEQYF.

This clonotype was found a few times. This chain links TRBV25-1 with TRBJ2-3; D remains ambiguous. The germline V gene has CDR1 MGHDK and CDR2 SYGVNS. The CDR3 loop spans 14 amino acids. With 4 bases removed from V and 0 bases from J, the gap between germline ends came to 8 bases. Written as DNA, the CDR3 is TGTGCCAGCAGTGGTCCGGGTAGCACAGATACGCAGTATTTT. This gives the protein CASSGPGSTDTQYF.

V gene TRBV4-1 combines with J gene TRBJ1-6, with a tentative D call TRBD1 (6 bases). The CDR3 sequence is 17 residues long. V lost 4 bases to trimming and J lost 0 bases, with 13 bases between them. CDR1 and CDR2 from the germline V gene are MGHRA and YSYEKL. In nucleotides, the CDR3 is TGCGCCAGCAGCCCTACAGGGAGAGACTCCTATAATTCACCCCTCCACTTT. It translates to CASSPTGRDSYNSPLHF.

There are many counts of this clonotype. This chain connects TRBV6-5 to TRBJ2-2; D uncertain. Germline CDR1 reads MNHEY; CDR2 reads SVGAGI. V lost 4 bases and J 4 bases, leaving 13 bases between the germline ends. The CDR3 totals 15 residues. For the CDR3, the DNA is TGTGCCAGCAGTTCATATGCACAGCCCACCGGGGAGCTGTTTTTT. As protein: CASSSYAQPTGELFF.

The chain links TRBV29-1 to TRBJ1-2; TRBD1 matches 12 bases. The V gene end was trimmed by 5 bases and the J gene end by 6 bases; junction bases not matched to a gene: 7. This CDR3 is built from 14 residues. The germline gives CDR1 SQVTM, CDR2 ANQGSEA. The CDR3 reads CSVPWDRGHDGYTF. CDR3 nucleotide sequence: TGCAGCGTTCCGTGGGACAGGGGGCACGATGGCTACACCTTC.

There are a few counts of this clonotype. The CDR3 sequence is CSVSGEGQPQYF. The CDR3 nucleotides are TGCAGCGTTTCAGGGGAGGGGCAGCCCCAGTACTTC. The chain combines TRBV29-1 with TRBJ2-5, with a possible D match to TRBD2 (7 bases). CDR1 is SQVTM and CDR2 is ANQGSEA in the germline V gene. This CDR3 contains 12 residues. The ends were cut back, 5 bases at V and 9 bases at J, with 16 bases in the middle.

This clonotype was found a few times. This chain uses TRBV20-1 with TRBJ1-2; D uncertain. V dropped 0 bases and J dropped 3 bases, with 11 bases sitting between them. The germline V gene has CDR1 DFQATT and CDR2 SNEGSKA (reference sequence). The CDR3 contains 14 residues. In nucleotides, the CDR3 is TGCAGTGCTAGAGATCAAACTCACTACTATGGCTACACCTTC. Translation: CSARDQTHYYGYTF.

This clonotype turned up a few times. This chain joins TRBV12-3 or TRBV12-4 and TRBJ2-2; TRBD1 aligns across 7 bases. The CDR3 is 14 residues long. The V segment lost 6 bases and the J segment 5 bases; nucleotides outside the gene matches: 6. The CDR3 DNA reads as TGTGCCAGCAGACAAACAGGGGAAACCGGGGAGCTGTTTTTT. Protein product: CASRQTGETGELFF.

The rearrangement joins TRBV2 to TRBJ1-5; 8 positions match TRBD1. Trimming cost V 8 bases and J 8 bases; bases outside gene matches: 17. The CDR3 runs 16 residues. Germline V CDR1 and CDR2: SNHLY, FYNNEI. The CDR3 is CASSPRRSGGREPQHF. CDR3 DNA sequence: TGTGCCAGCTCACCAAGACGTTCAGGGGGCAGAGAGCCCCAGCATTTT. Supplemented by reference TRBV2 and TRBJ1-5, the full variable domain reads EPEVTQTPSHQVTQMGQEVILRCVPISNHLYFYWYRQILGQKVEFLVSFYNNEISEKSEIFDDQFSVERPDGSNFTLKIRSTKLEDSAMYFCASSPRRSGGREPQHFGDGTRLSIL.

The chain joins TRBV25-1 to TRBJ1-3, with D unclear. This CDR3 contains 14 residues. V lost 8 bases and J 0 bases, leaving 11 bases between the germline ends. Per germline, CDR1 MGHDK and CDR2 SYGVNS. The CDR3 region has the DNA TGTGCCAGCCAAGAAGCGCGCTCTGGAAACACCATATATTTT. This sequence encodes CASQEARSGNTIYF.

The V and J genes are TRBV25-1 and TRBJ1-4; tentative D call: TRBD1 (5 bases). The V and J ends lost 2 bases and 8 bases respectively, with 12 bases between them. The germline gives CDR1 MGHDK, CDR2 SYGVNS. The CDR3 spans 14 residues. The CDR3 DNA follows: TGTGCCAGCAGTGAAGGGACCGTAGCCGAAAAACTGTTTTTT. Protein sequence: CASSEGTVAEKLFF.

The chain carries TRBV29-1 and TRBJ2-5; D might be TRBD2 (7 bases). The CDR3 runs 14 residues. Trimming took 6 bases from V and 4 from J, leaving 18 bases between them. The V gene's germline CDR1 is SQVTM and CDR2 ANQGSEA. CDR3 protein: CSVEGGLGGETQYF. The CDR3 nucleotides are TGCAGCGTAGAGGGGGGGCTAGGAGGAGAGACCCAGTACTTC.

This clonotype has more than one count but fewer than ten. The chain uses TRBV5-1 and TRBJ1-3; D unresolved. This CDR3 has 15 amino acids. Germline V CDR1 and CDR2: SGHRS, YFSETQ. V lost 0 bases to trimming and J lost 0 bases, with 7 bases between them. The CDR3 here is CASSLVADSGNTIYF. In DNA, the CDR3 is TGCGCCAGCAGCTTGGTGGCAGACTCTGGAAACACCATATATTTT.

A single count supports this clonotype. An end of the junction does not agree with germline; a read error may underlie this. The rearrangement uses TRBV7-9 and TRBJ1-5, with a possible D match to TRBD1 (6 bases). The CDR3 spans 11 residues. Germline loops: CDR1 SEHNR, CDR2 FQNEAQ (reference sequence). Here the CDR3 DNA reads TGTGCCAGCAATACACAGGGCTTTTGGGGCTTT. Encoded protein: CASNTQGFWGF.

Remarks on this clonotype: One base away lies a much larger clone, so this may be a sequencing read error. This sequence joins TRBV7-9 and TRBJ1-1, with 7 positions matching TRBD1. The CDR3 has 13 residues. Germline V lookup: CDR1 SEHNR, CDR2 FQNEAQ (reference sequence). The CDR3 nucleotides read TGTGCCAGCAGCACACGACAGGGAACTGAAGCTCTCTTT. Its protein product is CASSTRQGTEALF.

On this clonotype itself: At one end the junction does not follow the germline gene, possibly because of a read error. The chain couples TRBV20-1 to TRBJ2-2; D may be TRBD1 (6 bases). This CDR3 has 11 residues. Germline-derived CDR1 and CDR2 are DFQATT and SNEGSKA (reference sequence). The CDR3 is CSASQGYEQFF. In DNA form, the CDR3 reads TGCAGTGCTTCTCAGGGGTATGAGCAGTTTTTT.

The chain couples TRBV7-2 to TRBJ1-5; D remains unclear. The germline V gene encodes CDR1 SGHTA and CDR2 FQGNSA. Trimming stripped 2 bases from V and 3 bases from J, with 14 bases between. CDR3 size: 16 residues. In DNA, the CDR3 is TGTGCCAGCAGCTTAACCGGGCGCGGTGACAATCAGCCCCAGCATTTT. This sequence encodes CASSLTGRGDNQPQHF.

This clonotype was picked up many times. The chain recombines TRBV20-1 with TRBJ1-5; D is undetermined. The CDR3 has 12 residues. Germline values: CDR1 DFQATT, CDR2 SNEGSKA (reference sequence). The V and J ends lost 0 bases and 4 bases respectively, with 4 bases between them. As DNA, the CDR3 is TGCAGTGCTAGAGATACGAATCAGCCCCAGCATTTT. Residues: CSARDTNQPQHF.

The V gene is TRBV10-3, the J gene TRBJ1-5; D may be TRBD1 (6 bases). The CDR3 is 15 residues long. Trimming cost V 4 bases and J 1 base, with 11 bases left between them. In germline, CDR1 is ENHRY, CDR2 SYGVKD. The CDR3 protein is CAISGGTLSNQPQHF. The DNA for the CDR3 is TGTGCCATCAGTGGAGGGACACTAAGCAATCAGCCCCAGCATTTT.

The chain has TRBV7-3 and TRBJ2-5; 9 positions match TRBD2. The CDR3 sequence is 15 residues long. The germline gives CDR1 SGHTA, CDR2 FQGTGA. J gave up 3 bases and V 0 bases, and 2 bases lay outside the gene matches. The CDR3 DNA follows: TGTGCCAGCAGCTTAACAGAGCGGGGGGAAGAGACCCAGTACTTC. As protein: CASSLTERGEETQYF.

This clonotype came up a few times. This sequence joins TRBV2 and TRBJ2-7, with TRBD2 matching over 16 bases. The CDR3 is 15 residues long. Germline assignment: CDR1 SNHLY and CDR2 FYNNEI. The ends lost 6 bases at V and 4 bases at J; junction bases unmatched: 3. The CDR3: CASREGLAGGYEQYF. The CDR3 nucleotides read TGTGCCAGCAGGGAGGGACTAGCGGGGGGGTACGAGCAGTACTTC.

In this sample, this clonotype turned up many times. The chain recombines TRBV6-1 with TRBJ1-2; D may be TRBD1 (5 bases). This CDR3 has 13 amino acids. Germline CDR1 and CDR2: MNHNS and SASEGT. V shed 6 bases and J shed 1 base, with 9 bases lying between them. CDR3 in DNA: TGTGCCAGCAGCGAGGGGCTTAACTATGGCTACACCTTC. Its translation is CASSEGLNYGYTF.

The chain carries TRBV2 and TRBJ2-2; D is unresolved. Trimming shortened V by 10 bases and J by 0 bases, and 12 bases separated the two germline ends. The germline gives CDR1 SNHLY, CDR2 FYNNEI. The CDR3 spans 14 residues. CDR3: CATFRASNTGELFF. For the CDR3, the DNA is TGTGCCACCTTCCGGGCCTCGAACACCGGGGAGCTGTTTTTT.

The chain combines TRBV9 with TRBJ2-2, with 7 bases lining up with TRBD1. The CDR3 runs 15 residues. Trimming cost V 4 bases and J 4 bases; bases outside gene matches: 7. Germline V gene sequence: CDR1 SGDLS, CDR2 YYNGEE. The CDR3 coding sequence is TGTGCCAGCAGCAAGACAGGGTTTCCCACCGGGGAGCTGTTTTTT. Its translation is CASSKTGFPTGELFF.

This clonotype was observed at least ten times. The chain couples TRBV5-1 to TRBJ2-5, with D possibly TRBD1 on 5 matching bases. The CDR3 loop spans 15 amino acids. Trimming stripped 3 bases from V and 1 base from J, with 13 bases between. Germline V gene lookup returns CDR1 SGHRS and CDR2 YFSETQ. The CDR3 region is CASSYIQGRQETQYF. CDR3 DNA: TGCGCCAGCAGCTACATTCAGGGTCGCCAAGAGACCCAGTACTTC. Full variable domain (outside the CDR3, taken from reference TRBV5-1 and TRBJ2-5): KAGVTQTPRYLIKTRGQQVTLSCSPISGHRSVSWYQQTPGQGLQFLFEYFSETQRNKGNFPGRFSGRQFSNSRSEMNVSTLELGDSALYLCASSYIQGRQETQYFGPGTRLLVL.

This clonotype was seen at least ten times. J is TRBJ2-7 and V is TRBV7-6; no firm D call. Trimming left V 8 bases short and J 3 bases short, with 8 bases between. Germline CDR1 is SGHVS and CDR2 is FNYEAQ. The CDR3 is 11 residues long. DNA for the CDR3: TGTGCCAGCGGAACGGTCTACGAGCAGTACTTC. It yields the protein CASGTVYEQYF. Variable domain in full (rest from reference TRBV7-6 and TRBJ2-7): GAGVSQSPRYKVTKRGQDVALRCDPISGHVSLYWYRQALGQGPEFLTYFNYEAQQDKSGLPNDRFSAERPEGSISTLTIQRTEQRDSAMYRCASGTVYEQYFGPGTRLTVT.

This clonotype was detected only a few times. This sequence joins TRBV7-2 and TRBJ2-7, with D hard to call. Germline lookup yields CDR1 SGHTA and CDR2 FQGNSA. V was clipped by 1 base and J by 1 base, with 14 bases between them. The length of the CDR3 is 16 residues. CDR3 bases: TGTGCCAGCAGCTTAGGGAAGACATCCCCTTCCTACGAGCAGTACTTC. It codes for CASSLGKTSPSYEQYF.

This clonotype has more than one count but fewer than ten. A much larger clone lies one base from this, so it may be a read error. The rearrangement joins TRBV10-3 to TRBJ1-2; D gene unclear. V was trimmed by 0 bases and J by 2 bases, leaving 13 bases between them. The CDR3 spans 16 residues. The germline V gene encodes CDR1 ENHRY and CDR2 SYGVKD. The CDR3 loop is CAISESTPEENYGYTF. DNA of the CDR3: TGTGCCATCAGTGAGTCGACTCCGGAGGAAAACTATGGCTACACCTTC.